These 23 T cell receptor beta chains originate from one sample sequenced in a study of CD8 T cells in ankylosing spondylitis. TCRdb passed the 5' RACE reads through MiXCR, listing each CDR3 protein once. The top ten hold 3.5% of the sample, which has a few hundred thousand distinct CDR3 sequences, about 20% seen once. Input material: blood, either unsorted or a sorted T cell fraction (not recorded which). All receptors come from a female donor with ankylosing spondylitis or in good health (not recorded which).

The CDR3 bases are TGTGCCATCAGGTGCCCGAGTGACTACGAGCAGTACTTC. It yields the protein CAIRCPSDYEQYF. This chain joins TRBV10-3 and TRBJ2-7; D is ambiguous. The length of the CDR3 is 13 residues. Germline assignment: CDR1 ENHRY and CDR2 SYGVKD. V was cut by 6 bases and J by 3 bases, with 12 bases left in between.

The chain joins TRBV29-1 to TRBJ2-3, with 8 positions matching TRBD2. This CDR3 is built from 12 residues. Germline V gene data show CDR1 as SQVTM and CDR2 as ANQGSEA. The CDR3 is CSGAGGTDTQYF. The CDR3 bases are TGCAGTGGAGCGGGAGGCACAGATACGCAGTATTTT.

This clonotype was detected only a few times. CDR3 in amino acids: CATSDPGLAGGTDTQYF. Written as DNA, the CDR3 is TGTGCCACCAGTGATCCGGGACTAGCGGGAGGTACAGATACGCAGTATTTT. The chain employs TRBV24-1 and TRBJ2-3; 15 bases map to TRBD2. The V gene end was trimmed by 3 bases and the J gene end by 3 bases; junction bases not matched to a gene: 3. The CDR3 consists of 17 residues. The germline V gene encodes CDR1 KGHDR and CDR2 SFDVKD.

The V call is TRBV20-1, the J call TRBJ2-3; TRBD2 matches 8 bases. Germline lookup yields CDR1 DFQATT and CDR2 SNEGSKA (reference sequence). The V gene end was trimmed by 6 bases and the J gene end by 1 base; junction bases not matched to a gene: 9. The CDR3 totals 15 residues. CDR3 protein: CSANPGLEGTDTQYF. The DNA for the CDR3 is TGCAGTGCAAACCCGGGACTAGAGGGCACAGATACGCAGTATTTT.

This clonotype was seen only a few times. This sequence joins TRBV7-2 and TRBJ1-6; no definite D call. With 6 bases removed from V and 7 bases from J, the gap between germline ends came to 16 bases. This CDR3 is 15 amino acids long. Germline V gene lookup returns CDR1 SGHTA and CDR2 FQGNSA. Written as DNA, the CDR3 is TGTGCCAGCAGTCCACTGACGGTTACCAATTCACCCCTCCACTTT. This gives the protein CASSPLTVTNSPLHF.

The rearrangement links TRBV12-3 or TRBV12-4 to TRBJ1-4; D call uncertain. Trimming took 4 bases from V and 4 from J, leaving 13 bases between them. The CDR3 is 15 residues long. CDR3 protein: CASSSPSTNNEKLFF. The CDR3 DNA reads TGTGCCAGCAGTTCCCCATCGACAAATAATGAAAAACTGTTTTTT.

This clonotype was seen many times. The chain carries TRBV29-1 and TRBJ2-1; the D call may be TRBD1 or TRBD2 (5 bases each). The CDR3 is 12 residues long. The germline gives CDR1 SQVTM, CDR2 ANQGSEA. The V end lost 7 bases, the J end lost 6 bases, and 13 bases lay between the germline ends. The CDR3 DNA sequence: TGCAGCGCCTCCGGGACCTTCAATGAGCAGTTCTTC. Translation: CSASGTFNEQFF.

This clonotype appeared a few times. CDR3 loop: CSAIVGVGEQYF. In DNA, the CDR3 is TGCAGTGCTATAGTGGGAGTGGGGGAGCAGTACTTC. The genes are TRBV20-1 and TRBJ2-7; D is perhaps TRBD2 (5 bases). The CDR3 has 12 residues. Between the trimmed V and J ends, which lost 4 bases and 7 bases, there was a span of 14 bases. Germline V gives CDR1 DFQATT, CDR2 SNEGSKA (reference sequence).

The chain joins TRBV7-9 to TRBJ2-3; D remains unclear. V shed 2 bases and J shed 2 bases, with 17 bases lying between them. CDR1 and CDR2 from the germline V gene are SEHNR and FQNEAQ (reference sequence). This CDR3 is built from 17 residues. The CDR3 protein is CASSLNSRMIPTDTQYF. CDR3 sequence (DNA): TGTGCCAGCAGCTTAAATTCTAGGATGATACCCACAGATACGCAGTATTTT.

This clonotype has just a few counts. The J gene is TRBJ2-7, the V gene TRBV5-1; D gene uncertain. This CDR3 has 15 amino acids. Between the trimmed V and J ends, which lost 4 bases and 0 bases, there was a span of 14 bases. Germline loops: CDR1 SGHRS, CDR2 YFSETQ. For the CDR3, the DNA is TGCGCCAGCAGCGGAGAAGCAGGCGGCTCCTACGAGCAGTACTTC. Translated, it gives CASSGEAGGSYEQYF.

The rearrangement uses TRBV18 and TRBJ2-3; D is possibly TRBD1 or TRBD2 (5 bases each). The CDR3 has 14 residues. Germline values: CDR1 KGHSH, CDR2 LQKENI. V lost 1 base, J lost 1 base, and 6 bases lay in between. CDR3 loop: CASSPRDGTDTQYF. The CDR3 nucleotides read TGTGCCAGCTCACCACGGGACGGCACAGATACGCAGTATTTT.

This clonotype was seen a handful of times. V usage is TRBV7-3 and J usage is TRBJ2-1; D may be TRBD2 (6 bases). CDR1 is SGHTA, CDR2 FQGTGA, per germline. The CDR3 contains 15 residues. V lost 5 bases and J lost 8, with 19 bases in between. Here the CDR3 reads CASSLGQGGLHEQFF. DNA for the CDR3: TGTGCCAGCAGCCTCGGGCAGGGAGGCCTACATGAGCAGTTCTTC.

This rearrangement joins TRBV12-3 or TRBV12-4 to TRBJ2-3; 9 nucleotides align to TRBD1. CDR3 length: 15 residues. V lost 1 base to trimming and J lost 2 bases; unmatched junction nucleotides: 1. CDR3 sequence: CASSLGTGDTDTQYF. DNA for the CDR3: TGTGCCAGCAGTTTAGGGACAGGGGACACAGATACGCAGTATTTT.

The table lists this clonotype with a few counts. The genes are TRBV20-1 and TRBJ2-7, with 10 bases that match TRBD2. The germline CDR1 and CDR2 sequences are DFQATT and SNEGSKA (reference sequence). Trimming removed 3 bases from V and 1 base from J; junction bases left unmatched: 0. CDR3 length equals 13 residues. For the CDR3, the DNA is TGCAGTGCTAGGACTAGCGGGTCCTACGAGCAGTACTTC. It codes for CSARTSGSYEQYF.

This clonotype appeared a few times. In DNA form, the CDR3 reads TGCAGCGTTGAAGGTTGGACACGCGGTGAAGCTTTCTTT. Its translation: CSVEGWTRGEAFF. The chain couples TRBV29-1 to TRBJ1-1, with D maybe TRBD1 (5 bases). The V and J ends lost 1 base and 7 bases respectively, with 13 bases between them. This CDR3 contains 13 residues. Per the germline V gene, CDR1 is SQVTM and CDR2 is ANQGSEA. The complete variable domain, with remaining parts taken from reference TRBV29-1 and TRBJ1-1, reads SAVISQKPSRDICQRGTSLTIQCQVDSQVTMMFWYRQQPGQSLTLIATANQGSEATYESGFVIDKFPISRPNLTFSTLTVSNMSPEDSSIYLCSVEGWTRGEAFFGQGTRLTVV.

CDR3 bases: TGTGCCAGCAGTTTTAGGACTAGCGGGGGGGTTGTTGGTTATGAGCAGTTCTTC. This encodes CASSFRTSGGVVGYEQFF. The genes are TRBV12-3 or TRBV12-4 and TRBJ2-1; 15 nucleotides agree with TRBD2. J lost 8 bases, V lost 3 bases, and 11 bases had no gene match. This CDR3 is built from 18 residues.

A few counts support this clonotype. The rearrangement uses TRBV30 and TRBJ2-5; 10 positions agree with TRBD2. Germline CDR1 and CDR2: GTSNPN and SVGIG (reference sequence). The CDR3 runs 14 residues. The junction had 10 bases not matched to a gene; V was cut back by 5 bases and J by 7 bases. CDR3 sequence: CAWVTSGNSGTQYF. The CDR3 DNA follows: TGTGCCTGGGTTACTAGCGGGAACTCTGGGACCCAGTACTTC.

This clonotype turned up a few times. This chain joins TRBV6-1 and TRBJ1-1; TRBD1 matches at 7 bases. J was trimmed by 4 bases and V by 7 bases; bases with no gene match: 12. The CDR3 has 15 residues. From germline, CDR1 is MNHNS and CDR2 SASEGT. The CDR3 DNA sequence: TGTGCCAGCACTACCTCCCAGGGGGTTGGCACTGAAGCTTTCTTT. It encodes CASTTSQGVGTEAFF.

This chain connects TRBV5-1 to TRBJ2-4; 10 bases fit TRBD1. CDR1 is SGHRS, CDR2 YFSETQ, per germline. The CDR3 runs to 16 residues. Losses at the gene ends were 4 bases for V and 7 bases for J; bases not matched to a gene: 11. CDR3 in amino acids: CASSAGPPGQGNIQYF. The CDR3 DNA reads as TGCGCCAGCAGCGCCGGACCACCGGGACAGGGGAACATTCAGTACTTC.

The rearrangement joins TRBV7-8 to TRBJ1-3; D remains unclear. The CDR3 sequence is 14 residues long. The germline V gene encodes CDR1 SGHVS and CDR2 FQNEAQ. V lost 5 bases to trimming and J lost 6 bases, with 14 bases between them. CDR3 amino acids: CASSPRSPENTIYF. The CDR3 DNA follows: TGTGCCAGCAGCCCAAGATCGCCGGAAAACACCATATATTTT.

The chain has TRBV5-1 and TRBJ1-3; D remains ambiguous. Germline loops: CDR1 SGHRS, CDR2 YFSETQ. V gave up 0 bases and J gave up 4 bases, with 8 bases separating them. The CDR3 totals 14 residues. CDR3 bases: TGCGCCAGCAGCTTGGCCAACCGAGGAAACACCATATATTTT. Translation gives CASSLANRGNTIYF.

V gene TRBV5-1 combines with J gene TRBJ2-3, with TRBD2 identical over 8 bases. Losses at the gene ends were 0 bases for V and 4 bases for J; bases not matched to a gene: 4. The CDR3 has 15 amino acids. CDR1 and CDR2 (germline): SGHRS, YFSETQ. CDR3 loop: CASSLESGSADTQYF. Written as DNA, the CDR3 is TGCGCCAGCAGCTTGGAGAGCGGGAGTGCAGATACGCAGTATTTT.

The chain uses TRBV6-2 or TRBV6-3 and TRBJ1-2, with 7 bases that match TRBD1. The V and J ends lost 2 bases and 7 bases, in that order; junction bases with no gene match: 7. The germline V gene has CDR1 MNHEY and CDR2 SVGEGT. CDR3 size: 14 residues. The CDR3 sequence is CASSYNPGTAGYTF. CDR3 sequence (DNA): TGTGCCAGCAGTTACAATCCAGGGACAGCTGGCTACACCTTC.